This T cell receptor (beta chain) was documented in a study of blood T cell repertoires in COVID-19. Germline-derived CDR1 and CDR2 are MDHEN and SYDVKM. The V and J ends lost 5 bases and 0 bases respectively, with 14 bases between them. The CDR3 has 16 residues. Using immunoSEQ multiplex PCR, the repertoire was profiled, and TCRdb retains in-frame clones only, with some absent. This table has fewer than 350,000 clones, 88% appearing once. The receptor comes from a woman aged 55-75 years in a cohort exposed to, infected with or recovered from COVID-19 (not recorded which). The chain uses TRBV28 and TRBJ2-1; no clear D. The sequenced material came from PBMCs or T cells enriched from blood (not recorded which). CDR3 bases: TGTGCCAGCAGTCCAACTATTGCAAGCTCCTACAATGAGCAGTTCTTC. It specifies CASSPTIASSYNEQFF.